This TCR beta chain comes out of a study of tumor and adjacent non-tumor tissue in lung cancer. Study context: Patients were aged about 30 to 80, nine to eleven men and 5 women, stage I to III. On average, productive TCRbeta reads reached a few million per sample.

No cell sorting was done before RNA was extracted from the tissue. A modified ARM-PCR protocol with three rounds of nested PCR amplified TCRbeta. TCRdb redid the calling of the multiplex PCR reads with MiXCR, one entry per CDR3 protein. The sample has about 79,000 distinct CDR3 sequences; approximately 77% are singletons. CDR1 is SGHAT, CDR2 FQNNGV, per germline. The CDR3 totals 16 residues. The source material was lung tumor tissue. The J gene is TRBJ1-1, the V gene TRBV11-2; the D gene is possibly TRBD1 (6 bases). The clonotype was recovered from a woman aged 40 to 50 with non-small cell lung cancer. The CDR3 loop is CTGNLELQGVNTEAFF. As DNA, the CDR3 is TGTACCGGCAACTTAGAATTACAGGGAGTCAACACTGAAGCTTTCTTT.